This TCR beta chain is from a study of a mutant IDH1 vaccine in newly diagnosed glioma. Study context: Either 4-6 weeks after radiotherapy alone or alongside temozolomide, vaccination was begun. Visit V12 was conducted at week 35 as the safety follow-up. Visit V13 came later, at week 47.

Time point here: week 35, safety follow-up. Topical imiquimod accompanied each vaccine dose, which consisted of 300 ug of mutant IDH1 20-mer peptide. Eight vaccinations were given in weeks 1, 3, 5, 7, 11, 15, 19 and 23. Comment on this clone: Its target is unknown.

The protocol was immunoSEQ multiplex PCR, while the TCRdb copy is restricted to in-frame clones and leaves out a portion. The sample holds 68,000 or so clones, approximately 88% seen once. The V segment lost 3 bases and the J segment 0 bases; nucleotides outside the gene matches: 3. Germline V gene lookup returns CDR1 LNHDA and CDR2 SQIVND (reference sequence). The CDR3 runs to 15 residues. The receptor comes from a man between 18 and 35 years old with glioma. The rearrangement uses TRBV19 and TRBJ2-7, with TRBD1 matching 9 bases. Sequencing used PBMCs, obtained from a glioma patient whose treatment included an IDH1 peptide vaccine. This chain's CDR3 is CASSIGQGTSYEQYF. CDR3 sequence (DNA): TGTGCCAGTAGTATCGGACAGGGGACCTCCTACGAGCAGTACTTC.